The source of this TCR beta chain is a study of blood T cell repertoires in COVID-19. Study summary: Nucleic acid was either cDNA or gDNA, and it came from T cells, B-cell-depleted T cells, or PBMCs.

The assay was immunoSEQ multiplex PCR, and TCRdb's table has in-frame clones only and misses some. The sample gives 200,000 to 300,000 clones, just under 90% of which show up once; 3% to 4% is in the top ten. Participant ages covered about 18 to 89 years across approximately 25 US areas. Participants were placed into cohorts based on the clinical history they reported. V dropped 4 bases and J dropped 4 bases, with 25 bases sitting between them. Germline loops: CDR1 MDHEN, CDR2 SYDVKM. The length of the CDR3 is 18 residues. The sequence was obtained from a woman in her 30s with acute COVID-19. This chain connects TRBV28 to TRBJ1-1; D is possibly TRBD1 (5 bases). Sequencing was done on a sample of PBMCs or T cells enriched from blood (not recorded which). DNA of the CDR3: TGTGCCAGCAGTTCTCCCCCCGGGGCGGGGATGGGGGGCACTGAAGCTTTCTTT. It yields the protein CASSSPPGAGMGGTEAFF.